The clone carrying this T cell receptor (beta chain) was observed a few times. Its matching antigen is unknown. The data stem from a study of cytomegalovirus exposure and HLA in healthy donors. Study-level background: Some 80 million unique TCRs from HLA-typed donors were held in an early data release. Study results and limitations: A link between a missense DCLRE1C variant and TCR beta V- and J-gene trimming emerged from a later analysis.

This PCR relied on a set of 60 Vbeta primers and 13 Jbeta primers. Clones were sequenced by immunoSEQ multiplex PCR, and TCRdb holds only the in-frame ones, with some missing. Seen here are under 150,000 clones, around 80% observed once, and the top ten hold 2% to 3%. The CDR3 consists of 18 residues. Trimming took 0 bases from V and 2 from J; bases not matched to a gene: 9. Germline values: CDR1 SGHDN, CDR2 FVKESK. Sample: PBMCs. This TCR derives from a man aged 50 to 60 in good health and CMV-seronegative. The chain employs TRBV14 and TRBJ2-3; 9 bases match TRBD1. The chain's CDR3 is CASSQDLRDRATTDTQYF. As DNA, the CDR3 is TGTGCCAGCAGCCAAGACCTCCGGGACAGGGCTACCACAGATACGCAGTATTTT.